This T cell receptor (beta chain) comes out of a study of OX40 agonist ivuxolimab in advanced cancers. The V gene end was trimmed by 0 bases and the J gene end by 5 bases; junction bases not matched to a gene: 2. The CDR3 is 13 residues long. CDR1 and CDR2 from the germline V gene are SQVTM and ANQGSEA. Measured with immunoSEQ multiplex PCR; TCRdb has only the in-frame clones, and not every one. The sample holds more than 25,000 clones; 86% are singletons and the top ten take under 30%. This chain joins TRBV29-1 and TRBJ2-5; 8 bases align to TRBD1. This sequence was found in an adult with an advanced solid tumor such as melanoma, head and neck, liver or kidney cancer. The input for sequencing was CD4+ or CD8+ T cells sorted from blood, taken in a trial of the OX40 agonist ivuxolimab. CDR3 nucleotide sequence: TGCAGCGTTGAAGATTACAGGGGGGAGACCCAGTACTTC. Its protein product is CSVEDYRGETQYF.